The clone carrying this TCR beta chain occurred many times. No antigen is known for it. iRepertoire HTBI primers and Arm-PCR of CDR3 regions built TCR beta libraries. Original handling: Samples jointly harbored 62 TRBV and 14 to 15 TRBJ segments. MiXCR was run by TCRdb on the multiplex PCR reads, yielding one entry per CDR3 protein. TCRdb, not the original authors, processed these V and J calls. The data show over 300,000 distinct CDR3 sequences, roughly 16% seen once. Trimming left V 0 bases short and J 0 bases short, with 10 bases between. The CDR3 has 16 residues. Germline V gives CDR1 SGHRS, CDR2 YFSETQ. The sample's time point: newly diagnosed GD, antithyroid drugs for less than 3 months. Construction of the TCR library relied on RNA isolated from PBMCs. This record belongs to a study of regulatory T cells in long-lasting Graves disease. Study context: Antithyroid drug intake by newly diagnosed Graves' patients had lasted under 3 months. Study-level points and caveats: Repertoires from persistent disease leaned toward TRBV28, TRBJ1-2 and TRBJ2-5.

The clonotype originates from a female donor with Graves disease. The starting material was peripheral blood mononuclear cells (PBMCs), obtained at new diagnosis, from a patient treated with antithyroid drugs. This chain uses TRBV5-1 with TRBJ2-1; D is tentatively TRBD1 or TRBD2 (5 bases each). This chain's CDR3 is CASSLAGAGSYNEQFF. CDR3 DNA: TGCGCCAGCAGCTTGGCCGGGGCGGGCTCCTACAATGAGCAGTTCTTC. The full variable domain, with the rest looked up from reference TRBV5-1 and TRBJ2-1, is KAGVTQTPRYLIKTRGQQVTLSCSPISGHRSVSWYQQTPGQGLQFLFEYFSETQRNKGNFPGRFSGRQFSNSRSEMNVSTLELGDSALYLCASSLAGAGSYNEQFFGPGTRLTVL.